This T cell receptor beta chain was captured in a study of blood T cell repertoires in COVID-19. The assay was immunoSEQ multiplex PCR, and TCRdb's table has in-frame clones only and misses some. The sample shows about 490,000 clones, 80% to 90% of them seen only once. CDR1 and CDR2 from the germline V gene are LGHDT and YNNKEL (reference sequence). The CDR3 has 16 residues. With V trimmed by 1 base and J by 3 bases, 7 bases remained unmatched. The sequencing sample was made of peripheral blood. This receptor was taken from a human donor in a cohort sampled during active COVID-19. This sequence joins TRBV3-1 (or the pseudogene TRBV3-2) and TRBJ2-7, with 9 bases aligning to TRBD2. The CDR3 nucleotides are TGTGCCAGCAGCCAAGGCCCGTTAGCGGGGGTCTACGAGCAGTACTTC. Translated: CASSQGPLAGVYEQYF.